These 12 T cell receptor beta chains were sequenced from one sample in a study of blood T cell repertoires in COVID-19. Clones were sequenced by immunoSEQ multiplex PCR, and TCRdb holds only the in-frame ones, with some missing. The sample gives 45,000 to 50,000 clones, roughly nine tenths of which show up once; roughly 10% is in the top ten. Sequencing used peripheral blood. These TCRs come from a human donor in a cohort sampled during active COVID-19.

The chain is built from TRBV6-6 and TRBJ2-4; tentatively, D is TRBD1 (6 bases). Trimming shortened V by 6 bases and J by 2 bases, and 11 bases separated the two germline ends. CDR3 size: 14 residues. The germline V gene encodes CDR1 MNHNY and CDR2 SVGAGI (reference sequence). Here the CDR3 reads CASSPRDTKNIQYF. The CDR3 nucleotides read TGTGCCAGCAGCCCCCGGGACACCAAAAACATTCAGTACTTC.

The chain couples TRBV9 to TRBJ2-7; 10 positions agree with TRBD1. The junction had 6 bases not matched to a gene; V was cut back by 3 bases and J by 6 bases. The V gene's germline CDR1 is SGDLS and CDR2 YYNGEE. The CDR3 length is 14 residues. The CDR3 DNA sequence: TGTGCCAGCAGCGCCGGACAGGGGGGGATCGAGCAGTACTTC. Protein product: CASSAGQGGIEQYF.

The gene calls are TRBV9 and TRBJ1-6; 9 bases agree with TRBD1. Unmatched junction bases numbered 5, after V lost 3 bases and J lost 7 bases. Per germline, CDR1 SGDLS and CDR2 YYNGEE. CDR3 size: 15 residues. The DNA of the CDR3 is TGTGCCAGCAGCGCTCTTGGACAGGGGAATTCACCCCTCCACTTT. Translating gives CASSALGQGNSPLHF.

V is TRBV4-1 and J is TRBJ1-6; 9 bases align to TRBD1. This CDR3 comprises 16 residues. Germline trimming cut 4 bases from V and 9 bases from J; bases unmatched to any gene: 10. Germline CDR1 and CDR2: MGHRA and YSYEKL. The CDR3 DNA reads TGCGCCAGCAGCCGGGACAGGGATAGACTGGGTTCACCCCTCCACTTT. Its translation: CASSRDRDRLGSPLHF.

In its sample, this clone was seen a few times. CDR3 sequence reads: CASSFGTGSNQPQHF. In DNA form, the CDR3 reads TGTGCCAGCAGCTTTGGGACAGGGAGTAATCAGCCCCAGCATTTT. The chain is built from TRBV7-8 and TRBJ1-5; TRBD1 matches 9 bases. The CDR3 covers 15 residues. Losses at the gene ends were 3 bases for V and 4 bases for J; bases not matched to a gene: 4. CDR1 SGHVS and CDR2 FQNEAQ come from the germline V gene.

V gene TRBV7-9 combines with J gene TRBJ1-1, with D uncertain. This CDR3 contains 11 residues. V shed 5 bases and J shed 6 bases, with 7 bases lying between them. Germline values: CDR1 SEHNR, CDR2 FQNEAQ (reference sequence). DNA of the CDR3: TGTGCCAGCAGCCATGGCCCTGAAGCTTTCTTT. Protein: CASSHGPEAFF.

The CDR3 loop is CASSLTGRSHTGELFF. The CDR3 DNA is TGTGCCAGCAGCTTAACTGGGAGGAGTCACACCGGGGAGCTGTTTTTT. This chain joins TRBV7-3 and TRBJ2-2; D possibly corresponds to TRBD2 (6 bases). V was shortened by 0 bases and J by 3 bases, with 11 bases between the two germline ends. Germline CDR1 reads SGHTA; CDR2 reads FQGTGA. CDR3 length equals 16 residues.

The chain employs TRBV13 and TRBJ2-7, with 7 nucleotides matching TRBD1. The CDR3 is 16 amino acids. Germline values: CDR1 PRHDT, CDR2 FYEKMQ (reference sequence). V lost 0 bases, J lost 6 bases, and 11 bases stayed unmatched. Written as DNA, the CDR3 is TGTGCCAGCAGCTTAGGGACAGGGATCTACTCCAGCGAGCAGTACTTC. Protein product: CASSLGTGIYSSEQYF.

V usage is TRBV11-2 and J usage is TRBJ2-3, with 11 positions matching TRBD2. The CDR3 loop spans 17 amino acids. Germline V CDR1 and CDR2: SGHAT, FQNNGV. V dropped 2 bases and J dropped 3; count of bases not matched to a gene: 7. The DNA for the CDR3 is TGTGCCAGCAGCTTACGCGCTAGCGGGGGGACGACAGATACGCAGTATTTT. Amino acid sequence: CASSLRASGGTTDTQYF.

With regard to this clone: One end of the junction fails to match germline, which may point to a read error. The gene calls are TRBV6-5 and TRBJ2-7, with 7 bases lining up with TRBD2. The CDR3 covers 12 residues. Germline V gene data show CDR1 as MNHEY and CDR2 as SVGAGI. The CDR3 here is CASSYVGGKESF. In DNA, the CDR3 is TGTGCCAGCAGTTACGTCGGGGGGAAGGAAAGCTTC.

This clone has a single count. V gene TRBV7-2 combines with J gene TRBJ2-3; D ambiguous. V was shortened by 5 bases and J by 2 bases, with 8 bases between the two germline ends. In germline, CDR1 is SGHTA, CDR2 FQGNSA. The CDR3 extends over 13 amino acids. CDR3 loop: CASSVGVTDTQYF. The CDR3 DNA sequence: TGTGCCAGCAGCGTCGGAGTCACAGATACGCAGTATTTT.

The chain combines TRBV27 with TRBJ2-3, with D maybe TRBD1 (6 bases). The V end was cut by 5 bases, the J end by 0 bases, with 15 bases between. The CDR3 covers 16 residues. CDR1 MNHEY and CDR2 SMNVEV come from the germline V gene (reference sequence). The CDR3 coding sequence is TGTGCCAGCAGTCACAGGGACATTACTAGCACAGATACGCAGTATTTT. Protein product: CASSHRDITSTDTQYF.